This T cell receptor beta chain emerged from a study of cytomegalovirus exposure and HLA in healthy donors. Repertoires were generated with immunoSEQ multiplex PCR, while TCRdb's copy carries only in-frame clones and drops some. In the table there are about 150,000 clones, over 80% of which are singletons. General study findings and limits: The study labeled fewer than 200 TCR beta chains cytomegalovirus-associated. The TCR clusters that emerged in the first cohort tended, a later analysis found, to co-occur in the roughly 110 validation repertoires. The classifier, whose performance was assessed in both the original and validation cohorts, reportedly diagnosed cytomegalovirus status with high specificity and sensitivity.

CDR1 and CDR2 from the germline V gene are SGHAT and FQNNGV. J gave up 1 base and V 5 bases, and 7 bases lay outside the gene matches. The CDR3 is made up of 15 amino acids. A note on this clone: Its antigen is unidentified.

Donors were drawn from the approximately 120-subject validation cohort, separate from the 666-subject first cohort. The sequence was collected from a woman under 40 in good health and CMV-seropositive. Sequencing was carried out using PBMCs. This chain links TRBV11-2 with TRBJ2-5; 7 bases are a match to TRBD2. CDR3 sequence: CASSRTGGGQETQYF. The DNA for the CDR3 is TGTGCCAGCAGCCGAACGGGGGGAGGCCAAGAGACCCAGTACTTC.